The clone carrying this T cell receptor (beta chain) was seen ten or more times. Its antigen is not identified. V was clipped by 3 bases and J by 3 bases; unmatched bases: 12. CDR3 length: 17 residues. Using its own MiXCR run on the 5' RACE reads, TCRdb lists one record per CDR3 protein. The table has approximately 35,000 distinct CDR3 sequences, 13% seen once. The entry originates in a study of CD8 T cells in ankylosing spondylitis. Study-level points and caveats: Earlier work had already found some motif variants in reactive arthritis synovial fluid and blood.

The chain couples TRBV12-3 or TRBV12-4 to TRBJ2-5; 8 bases match TRBD2. The specimen sequenced was synovial fluid, either unsorted or a sorted T cell fraction (not recorded which). The sequence was obtained from a male donor with ankylosing spondylitis. CDR3 protein: CASSLGGASGPEETQYF. The CDR3 bases are TGTGCCAGCAGTTTGGGGGGGGCTAGCGGGCCTGAAGAGACCCAGTACTTC.